This TCR beta chain stems from a study of chemoradiotherapy in HPV16-positive cancers. About the study: Candidate HPV-specific clones and shared TCR motifs came from a couple of HPV16-positive patients.

Sequencing used immunoSEQ multiplex PCR; TCRdb keeps in-frame clones, though not all of them. The repertoire consists of 30,000 or so clones, with around four fifths occurring once and the leading ten covering 5% to 7%. The V end lost 6 bases, the J end lost 4 bases, and 4 bases lay between the germline ends. This CDR3 contains 11 residues. Germline CDR1 MNHEY, CDR2 SVGAGI. Study-wide results and caveats: During treatment, candidate HPV-specific clones and E7-related motifs expanded in tumor.

About this clone: Its cognate antigen is unknown.

V and J are TRBV6-5 and TRBJ1-3; no reliable D call. Sequences were derived from blood, sampled from a patient who underwent chemoradiotherapy. This receptor was identified in a human donor with HPV-associated anogenital cancer. Here the CDR3 reads CASRDGNTIYF. The CDR3 DNA reads TGTGCCAGCAGGGACGGAAACACCATATATTTT.